This T cell receptor beta chain was captured in a study of T cell responses to AZD1222 COVID-19 vaccine. Whole-study findings and limits: Donors, mostly white British, included more females; clonal diversity was possibly underestimated. Breadth and depth of Spike-specific TCRs rose after two AZD1222 doses.

Germline V gives CDR1 GTSNPN, CDR2 SVGIG (reference sequence). V lost 3 bases and J lost 3, with 9 bases in between. The CDR3 consists of 13 residues. Profiled with immunoSEQ multiplex PCR; TCRdb holds only in-frame clones, not every one. The sample consists of 100,000 to 150,000 clones, 85% to 95% of them appearing once. Turning to this clone: The antigen is not known.

The sequences come from peripheral blood, collected on day 0 of AZD1222 vaccination. This sequence originates from an adult in good health. This chain joins TRBV30 and TRBJ1-5; D is unresolved. The CDR3 region is CAWSSNDNQPQHF. In nucleotides, the CDR3 is TGTGCCTGGAGCTCCAACGACAATCAGCCCCAGCATTTT. Filled out from reference TRBV30 and TRBJ1-5, the complete variable domain reads SQTIHQWPATLVQPVGSPLSLECTVEGTSNPNLYWYRQAAGRGLQLLFYSVGIGQISSEVPQNLSASRPQDRQFILSSKKLLLSDSGFYLCAWSSNDNQPQHFGDGTRLSIL.